Each of the 21 T cell receptor beta chains below was sequenced from the same sample in a study of shared clonotypes between healthy human individuals. Sequenced by immunoSEQ multiplex PCR; TCRdb stores in-frame clones only, minus some. The sample shows around 1,000,000 clones, 60% to 85% of them seen only once. Sample: memory CD4+ T cells from PBMCs. Specified subset: CD45RA-negative fraction. The receptors stem from a man aged 18-30 years in good health. Some clones in this sample may be carry-over from other donors' samples.

About this clone: This specimen includes other DNA sequences encoding the same CDR3. The rearrangement uses TRBV27 and TRBJ2-7, with a tentative D call TRBD2 (6 bases). The V end was cut by 2 bases, the J end by 0 bases, with 14 bases between. This CDR3 contains 16 residues. Germline values: CDR1 MNHEY, CDR2 SMNVEV (reference sequence). The DNA for the CDR3 is TGTGCCAGCAGTTTACGGTCGGCCGGGAGCTCCTACGAGCAGTACTTC. It codes for CASSLRSAGSSYEQYF.

This sequence joins TRBV30 and TRBJ2-5; tentatively, D is TRBD2 (5 bases). The J call may be in error: the DNA end matches TRBJ2-7 better. Germline CDR1 reads GTSNPN; CDR2 reads SVGIG (reference sequence). The CDR3 spans 12 residues. CDR3 sequence (DNA): TGTGCCTGGAGTGTACGGGGCTACGAGCAGTACTTC. Amino acid sequence: CAWSVRGYEQYF.

This clone was observed once. The rearrangement links TRBV2 to TRBJ1-4; the D is unclear. The germline V gene encodes CDR1 SNHLY and CDR2 FYNNEI. CDR3 size: 13 residues. Trimming removed 4 bases from V and 4 bases from J, with 7 bases in between. CDR3 region: CASSVGLNEKLFF. DNA for the CDR3: TGTGCCAGCAGTGTGGGCCTTAATGAAAAACTGTTTTTT. Full variable domain (outside the CDR3, taken from reference TRBV2 and TRBJ1-4): EPEVTQTPSHQVTQMGQEVILRCVPISNHLYFYWYRQILGQKVEFLVSFYNNEISEKSEIFDDQFSVERPDGSNFTLKIRSTKLEDSAMYFCASSVGLNEKLFFGSGTQLSVL.

This clone was found once. The chain joins TRBV6-5 to TRBJ1-2, with a possible D match to TRBD1 (6 bases). V lost 6 bases to trimming and J lost 0 bases, with 14 bases between them. Germline CDR1 MNHEY, CDR2 SVGAGI. The CDR3 has 15 residues. In DNA, the CDR3 is TGTGCCAGCAGACCCACAGGGTTCACTAACTATGGCTACACCTTC. Protein product: CASRPTGFTNYGYTF.

V is TRBV10-2 and J is TRBJ2-3; D is uncertain. Between the trimmed V and J ends, which lost 3 bases and 8 bases, there was a span of 9 bases. The germline CDR1 and CDR2 sequences are WSHSY and SAAADI. The CDR3 sequence is 12 residues long. Here the CDR3 DNA reads TGCGCCAGCAGTGATCCGAGAGGTACGCAGTATTTT. Amino acid sequence: CASSDPRGTQYF.

The V call is TRBV5-4, the J call TRBJ1-2; D is uncertain. This CDR3 is built from 13 residues. Germline CDR1 and CDR2: SGHNT and YYREEE (reference sequence). V lost 0 bases and J 4 bases, leaving 7 bases between the germline ends. This chain's CDR3 is CASSLGPPYGYTF. CDR3 DNA: TGTGCCAGCAGCTTGGGGCCCCCCTATGGCTACACCTTC. The complete variable domain, with remaining parts taken from reference TRBV5-4 and TRBJ1-2, reads ETGVTQSPTHLIKTRGQQVTLRCSSQSGHNTVSWYQQALGQGPQFIFQYYREEENGRGNFPPRFSGLQFPNYSSELNVNALELDDSALYLCASSLGPPYGYTFGSGTRLTVV.

As to this clone: A read error may explain this, as a much larger clone is one base away. The same CDR3 also results from other DNA sequences found in this sample. The rearrangement joins TRBV25-1 to TRBJ2-7; D gene unclear. Germline CDR1 and CDR2: MGHDK and SYGVNS. This CDR3 comprises 13 residues. With 3 bases removed from V and 0 bases from J, the gap between germline ends came to 6 bases. CDR3 sequence reads: CASSEAGSYEQYF. The CDR3 nucleotides read TGTGCCAGCAGTGAGGCAGGCTCCTACGAGCAGTACTTC.

The V call is TRBV5-8, the J call TRBJ2-5; D might be TRBD1 (5 bases). The CDR3 sequence is 15 residues long. Germline assignment: CDR1 SGHTS and CDR2 YDEGEE. Trimming removed 2 bases at V and 5 bases at J, with 16 bases between. The CDR3 loop reads CASSFDVVGAETQYF. As DNA, the CDR3 is TGTGCCAGCAGCTTTGATGTTGTAGGGGCGGAGACCCAGTACTTC. Complete variable domain (other parts from reference TRBV5-8 and TRBJ2-5): EAGVTQSPTHLIKTRGQQATLRCSPISGHTSVYWYQQALGLGLQFLLWYDEGEERNRGNFPPRFSGRQFPNYSSELNVNALELEDSALYLCASSFDVVGAETQYFGPGTRLLVL.

The chain carries TRBV5-6 and TRBJ1-1; D unresolved. Trimming cost V 5 bases and J 0 bases, with 11 bases left between them. This CDR3 comprises 14 residues. CDR1 is SGHDT, CDR2 YYEEEE, per germline. The DNA of the CDR3 is TGTGCCAGCAGTAGAGGCTTTATGAACACTGAAGCTTTCTTT. This gives the protein CASSRGFMNTEAFF.

This clone is a singleton in its sample. The V call is TRBV7-3, the J call TRBJ2-3, with TRBD2 matching over 16 bases. Germline assignment: CDR1 SGHTA and CDR2 FQGTGA. This CDR3 is built from 16 residues. After removal of 5 bases from V and 4 bases from J, the junction contained 3 bases not matched to a gene. The CDR3 DNA sequence: TGTGCCAGCAGCCAAGGGACTAGCGGGAGGGCAGATACGCAGTATTTT. This sequence encodes CASSQGTSGRADTQYF.

About this clone: Distinct nucleotide sequences in the sample also encode this CDR3. This chain joins TRBV7-2 and TRBJ2-1, with D possibly TRBD1 on 5 matching bases. CDR1 is SGHTA and CDR2 is FQGNSA in the germline V gene. The CDR3 extends over 15 amino acids. The V gene lost 4 bases and the J gene lost 1 base, with 11 bases spanning the gap. CDR3 protein: CASSSRTRSYNEQFF. CDR3 nucleotides: TGTGCCAGCAGCTCGCGGACAAGGTCCTACAATGAGCAGTTCTTC.

The chain carries TRBV19 and TRBJ2-4; D is unclear. The length of the CDR3 is 13 residues. The V gene lost 3 bases and the J gene lost 6 bases, with 9 bases spanning the gap. CDR1 is LNHDA and CDR2 is SQIVND in the germline V gene (reference sequence). CDR3 sequence: CASSMSDRNIQYF. The CDR3, as DNA: TGTGCCAGTAGTATGAGTGACCGAAACATTCAGTACTTC. The full variable domain, with the rest looked up from reference TRBV19 and TRBJ2-4, is DGGITQSPKYLFRKEGQNVTLSCEQNLNHDAMYWYRQDPGQGLRLIYYSQIVNDFQKGDIAEGYSVSREKKESFPLTVTSAQKNPTAFYLCASSMSDRNIQYFGAGTRLSVL.

V usage is TRBV29-1 and J usage is TRBJ1-5, with TRBD1 matching over 8 bases. Germline V gene data show CDR1 as SQVTM and CDR2 as ANQGSEA. This CDR3 contains 19 residues. With V trimmed by 4 bases and J by 0 bases, 17 bases remained unmatched. The CDR3, as DNA: TGCAGCGTTGTTCTAGTCCCTCAGGGGGCCGAATATAGCAATCAGCCCCAGCATTTT. Translation: CSVVLVPQGAEYSNQPQHF.

The genes are TRBV27 and TRBJ2-3; D possibly corresponds to TRBD1 (6 bases). Between the trimmed V and J ends, which lost 4 bases and 7 bases, there was a span of 12 bases. The CDR3 sequence is 13 residues long. CDR1 and CDR2 (germline): MNHEY, SMNVEV (reference sequence). CDR3 amino acids: CASSSQGIYTQYF. The CDR3 region has the DNA TGTGCCAGCAGTTCTCAGGGGATTTATACGCAGTATTTT.

V usage is TRBV7-3 and J usage is TRBJ2-3; D is unresolved. Germline CDR1 and CDR2: SGHTA and FQGTGA. This CDR3 is built from 13 residues. V gave up 0 bases and J gave up 7 bases, with 8 bases separating them. CDR3 DNA sequence: TGTGCCAGCAGCTTAACTAACCAGCATACGCAGTATTTT. Translation gives CASSLTNQHTQYF.

The rearrangement joins TRBV9 to TRBJ2-3; the D gene is possibly TRBD2 (6 bases). Trimming removed 3 bases at V and 2 bases at J, with 10 bases between. CDR1 is SGDLS and CDR2 is YYNGEE in the germline V gene. This CDR3 region has 14 residues. CDR3 sequence reads: CASSASGVTDTQYF. CDR3 in DNA: TGTGCCAGCAGCGCATCGGGGGTCACAGATACGCAGTATTTT.

The chain joins TRBV5-4 to TRBJ2-3; D not certain. The CDR3 extends over 15 amino acids. The V end was cut by 4 bases, the J end by 0 bases, with 12 bases between. Looked up from germline, CDR1 is SGHNT and CDR2 is YYREEE (reference sequence). Here the CDR3 reads CASSGDTHSTDTQYF. In DNA, the CDR3 is TGTGCCAGCAGCGGCGACACGCATAGCACAGATACGCAGTATTTT.

The J gene is TRBJ2-1, the V gene TRBV7-8; D gene unclear. Trimming left V 4 bases short and J 0 bases short, with 10 bases between. Germline V gene data show CDR1 as SGHVS and CDR2 as FQNEAQ. The CDR3 runs to 15 residues. The CDR3 DNA reads as TGTGCCAGCAGCTCCGACATCGGCTCCTACAATGAGCAGTTCTTC. Translation gives CASSSDIGSYNEQFF. Full variable domain (remainder filled in from reference TRBV7-8 and TRBJ2-1): GAGVSQSPRYKVAKRGQDVALRCDPISGHVSLFWYQQALGQGPEFLTYFQNEAQLDKSGLPSDRFFAERPEGSVSTLKIQRTQQEDSAVYLCASSSDIGSYNEQFFGPGTRLTVL.

This chain links TRBV2 with TRBJ2-7; 9 bases are a match to TRBD1. V lost 10 bases and J lost 3; bases outside the gene matches: 7. The germline V gene has CDR1 SNHLY and CDR2 FYNNEI. CDR3 length: 13 amino acids. CDR3 nucleotides: TGTGCCACGGGGACAGGGACAGTCTACGAGCAGTACTTC. Its translation is CATGTGTVYEQYF. Variable domain in full (rest from reference TRBV2 and TRBJ2-7): EPEVTQTPSHQVTQMGQEVILRCVPISNHLYFYWYRQILGQKVEFLVSFYNNEISEKSEIFDDQFSVERPDGSNFTLKIRSTKLEDSAMYFCATGTGTVYEQYFGPGTRLTVT.

The genes are TRBV4-1 and TRBJ1-2, with 11 positions matching TRBD1. This CDR3 is built from 15 residues. The trim removed 2 bases at V and 4 bases at J, leaving 3 bases unmatched. The V gene's germline CDR1 is MGHRA and CDR2 YSYEKL. The CDR3 DNA follows: TGCGCCAGCAGCCAAAGGACAGGGGGCGGCTATGGCTACACCTTC. The encoded protein is CASSQRTGGGYGYTF.

With regard to this clone: A clone one base away is much larger, so this may be a read error. V and J are TRBV5-4 and TRBJ2-7; a weak D match, TRBD1 (6 bases). CDR3 length: 14 residues. Germline V gene lookup returns CDR1 SGHNT and CDR2 YYREEE (reference sequence). CDR3 sequence: CASGLGAGLGEQYF. As DNA, the CDR3 is TGTGCCAGCGGCTTGGGGGCAGGGTTGGGCGAGCAGTACTTC.